The rows below give T cell receptor beta chains drawn from one sample of a study of cytomegalovirus exposure and HLA in healthy donors. Clones were sequenced by immunoSEQ multiplex PCR, and TCRdb holds only the in-frame ones, with some missing. Of some 150,000 clones in the sample, roughly 76% were seen once. The specimen was PBMCs. Source of these receptors: a woman aged 25 to 39 in good health and CMV-seronegative. The CDR3 runs from the conserved cysteine through the conserved F or W. Fields, in order: V gene, J gene, D gene, CDR3 length, clone size, CDR3 protein, CDR3 DNA. A D gene is named only where the DNA matches it firmly. A clone size is listed for some rows: how often the clone was seen (once, few, many), or a class if it is expanded.

TRBV18	TRBJ1-3	.	12	.	CASSPPANTIYF	TGTGCCAGCTCACCACCGGCAAACACCATATATTTT
TRBV5-1	TRBJ2-3	TRBD2	17	.	CASSPGAGGRVTDTQYF	TGCGCCAGCAGCCCTGGGGCGGGGGGCCGGGTCACGGATACGCAGTATTTT
TRBV5-1	TRBJ1-2	TRBD1	15	.	CASSLGGTGGYGYTF	TGCGCCAGCAGCTTGGGAGGGACAGGGGGCTATGGCTACACCTTC
TRBV5-4	TRBJ1-3	.	15	few	CASSLDRLSGNTIYF	TGTGCCAGCAGTCTTGACAGGCTCTCTGGAAACACCATATATTTT
TRBV6-1	TRBJ2-2	TRBD1	15	.	CASSSLQGHTGELFF	TGTGCCAGCAGTTCACTACAGGGGCACACCGGGGAGCTGTTTTTT
TRBV5-1	TRBJ1-2	TRBD1	21	.	CASSSNAERTGAKGGLYGYTF	TGCGCCAGCAGCTCGAACGCGGAGAGGACAGGGGCGAAGGGCGGGCTCTATGGCTACACCTTC
TRBV28	TRBJ1-1	TRBD1	15	.	CASSPAGTGDTEAFF	TGTGCCAGCAGTCCAGCTGGGACAGGGGACACTGAAGCTTTCTTT
TRBV30	TRBJ2-6	TRBD1	18	.	CAWSKRQGVVTGANVLTF	TGTGCCTGGAGTAAACGACAGGGGGTAGTAACTGGGGCCAACGTCCTGACTTTC
TRBV12-5	TRBJ2-1	.	14	.	CASGFRTDYNEQFF	TGTGCTAGTGGCTTCCGGACTGACTACAATGAGCAGTTCTTC
TRBV7-9	TRBJ2-7	TRBD1	14	few	CASSLGTGIHEQYF	TGTGCCAGCAGCTTAGGGACAGGGATCCACGAGCAGTACTTC
TRBV28	TRBJ1-6	TRBD1	15	.	CASRRTGERDSPLHF	TGTGCCAGCAGACGGACAGGGGAAAGGGATTCACCCCTCCACTTT
TRBV5-4	TRBJ2-6	TRBD2	19	.	CASSPQTSGGAGGANVLTF	TGTGCCAGCAGCCCACAGACTAGCGGGGGGGCGGGAGGGGCCAACGTCCTGACTTTC
TRBV7-8	TRBJ2-1	.	13	.	CASSEDRYNEQFF	TGTGCCAGCAGCGAGGACAGATACAATGAGCAGTTCTTC
TRBV28	TRBJ1-2	.	14	.	CASSLGAGNYGYTF	TGTGCCAGCAGTCTCGGGGCGGGGAACTATGGCTACACCTTC
TRBV30	TRBJ2-1	TRBD2	15	.	CAWSPGTSVWGEQFF	TGTGCCTGGAGTCCCGGGACTAGCGTATGGGGTGAGCAGTTCTTC
TRBV5-6	TRBJ1-2	.	16	.	CASSPDEGGTNYGYTF	TGTGCCAGCAGCCCAGATGAGGGAGGTACTAACTATGGCTACACCTTC
TRBV28	TRBJ2-5	TRBD2	15	once	CASSPGGAGQETQYF	TGTGCCAGCAGCCCGGGAGGGGCCGGACAAGAGACCCAGTACTTC
TRBV19	TRBJ2-2	.	11	.	CASSINGELFF	TGTGCCAGTAGTATCAACGGGGAGCTGTTTTTT
TRBV10-2	TRBJ1-3	TRBD1	16	.	CASSRGTKFSGNTIYF	TGCGCCAGCAGCAGGGGGACGAAATTCTCTGGAAACACCATATATTTT
TRBV2	TRBJ2-7	.	14	.	CASSARGHTYEQYF	TGTGCCAGCAGTGCCCGGGGACACACCTACGAGCAGTACTTC
TRBV6-5	TRBJ2-6	TRBD1	15	.	CASYRQGTGANVLTF	TGTGCCAGCTACCGACAGGGGACTGGGGCCAACGTCCTGACTTTC
TRBV7-2	TRBJ2-7	.	14	once	CASSTHLREYEQYF	TGTGCCAGCAGCACCCACCTACGAGAGTACGAGCAGTACTTC
TRBV5-6	TRBJ1-2	.	17	once	CASSLRAVGRGNYGYTF	TGTGCCAGCAGCTTGAGGGCTGTGGGCAGGGGAAACTATGGCTACACCTTC
TRBV7-2	TRBJ2-5	TRBD2	16	.	CASSTPGTSGRGAQYF	TGTGCCAGCAGCACCCCAGGGACTAGCGGACGTGGGGCCCAGTACTTC